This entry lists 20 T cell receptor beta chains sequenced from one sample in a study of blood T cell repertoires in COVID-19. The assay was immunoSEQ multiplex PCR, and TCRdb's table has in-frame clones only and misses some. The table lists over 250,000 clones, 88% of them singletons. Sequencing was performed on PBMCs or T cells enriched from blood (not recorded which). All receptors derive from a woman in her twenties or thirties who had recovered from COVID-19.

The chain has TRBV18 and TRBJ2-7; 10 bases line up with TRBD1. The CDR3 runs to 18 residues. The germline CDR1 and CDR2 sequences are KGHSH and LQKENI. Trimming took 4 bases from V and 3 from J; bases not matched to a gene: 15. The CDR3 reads CASSHSNWPDRGFYEQYF. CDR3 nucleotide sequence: TGTGCCAGCTCACACTCCAACTGGCCGGACAGGGGGTTCTACGAGCAGTACTTC.

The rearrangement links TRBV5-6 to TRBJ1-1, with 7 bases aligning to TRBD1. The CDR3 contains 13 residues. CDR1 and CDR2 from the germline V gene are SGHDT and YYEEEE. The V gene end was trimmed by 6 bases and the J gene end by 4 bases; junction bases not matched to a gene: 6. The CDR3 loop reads CASTFRGITEAFF. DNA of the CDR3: TGTGCCAGCACCTTCAGGGGGATCACTGAAGCTTTCTTT.

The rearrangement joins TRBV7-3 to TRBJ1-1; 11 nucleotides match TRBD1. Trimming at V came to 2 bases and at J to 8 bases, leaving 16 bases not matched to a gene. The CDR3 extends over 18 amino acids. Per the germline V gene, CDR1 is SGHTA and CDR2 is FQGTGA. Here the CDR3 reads CASSLFPLGQGGQAEAFF. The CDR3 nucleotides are TGTGCCAGCAGCTTATTTCCCCTGGGACAGGGGGGACAGGCCGAAGCTTTCTTT.

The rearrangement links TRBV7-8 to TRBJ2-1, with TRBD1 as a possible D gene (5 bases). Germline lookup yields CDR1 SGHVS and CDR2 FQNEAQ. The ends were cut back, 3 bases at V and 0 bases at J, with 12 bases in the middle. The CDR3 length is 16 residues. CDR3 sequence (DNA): TGTGCCAGCAGCTTGGGGCGCGCGAGCTCCTACAATGAGCAGTTCTTC. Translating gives CASSLGRASSYNEQFF.

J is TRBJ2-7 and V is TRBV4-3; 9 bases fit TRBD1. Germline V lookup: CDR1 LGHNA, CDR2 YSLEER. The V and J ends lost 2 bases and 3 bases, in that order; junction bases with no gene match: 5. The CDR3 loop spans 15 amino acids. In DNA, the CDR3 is TGCGCCAGCAGCCAAAACAGGGGGCGAGTCTACGAGCAGTACTTC. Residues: CASSQNRGRVYEQYF.

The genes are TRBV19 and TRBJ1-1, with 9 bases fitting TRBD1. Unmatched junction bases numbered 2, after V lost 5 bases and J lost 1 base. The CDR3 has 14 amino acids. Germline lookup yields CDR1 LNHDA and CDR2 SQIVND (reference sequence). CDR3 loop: CASSPGQGNTEAFF. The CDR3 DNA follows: TGTGCCAGTAGTCCGGGACAGGGGAACACTGAAGCTTTCTTT.

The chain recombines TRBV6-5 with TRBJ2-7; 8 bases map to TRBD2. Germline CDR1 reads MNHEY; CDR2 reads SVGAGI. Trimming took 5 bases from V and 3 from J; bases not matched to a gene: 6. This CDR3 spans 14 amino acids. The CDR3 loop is CASSTISGVYEQYF. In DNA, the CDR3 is TGTGCCAGCAGTACGATTAGCGGGGTCTACGAGCAGTACTTC.

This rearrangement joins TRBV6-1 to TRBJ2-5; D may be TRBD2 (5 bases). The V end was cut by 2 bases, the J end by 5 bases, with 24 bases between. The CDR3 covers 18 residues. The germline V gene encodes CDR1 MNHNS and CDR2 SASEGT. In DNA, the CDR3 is TGTGCCAGCAGTGAATGGCCGGCACCCGGAGGCGGTGGGGAGACCCAGTACTTC. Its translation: CASSEWPAPGGGGETQYF.

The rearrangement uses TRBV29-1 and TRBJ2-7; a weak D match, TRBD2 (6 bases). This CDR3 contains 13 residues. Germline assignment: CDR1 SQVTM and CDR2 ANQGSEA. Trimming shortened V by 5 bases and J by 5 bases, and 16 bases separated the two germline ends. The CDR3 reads CSVRAGLMNEQYF. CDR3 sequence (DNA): TGCAGCGTTCGGGCGGGATTAATGAACGAGCAGTACTTC.

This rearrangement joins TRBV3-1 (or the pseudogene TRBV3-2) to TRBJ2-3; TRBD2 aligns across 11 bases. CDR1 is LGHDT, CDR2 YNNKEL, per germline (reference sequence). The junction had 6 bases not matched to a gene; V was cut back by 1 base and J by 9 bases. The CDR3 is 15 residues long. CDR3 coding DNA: TGTGCCAGCAGCCAAGCGGCTAGCGGGGGGAGGACGCAGTATTTT. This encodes CASSQAASGGRTQYF.

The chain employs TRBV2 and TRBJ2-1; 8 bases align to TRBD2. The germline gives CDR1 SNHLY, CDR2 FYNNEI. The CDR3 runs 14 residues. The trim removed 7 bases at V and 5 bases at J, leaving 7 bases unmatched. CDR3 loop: CASTMGLGNNEQFF. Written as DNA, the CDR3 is TGTGCCAGCACAATGGGACTAGGGAACAATGAGCAGTTCTTC.

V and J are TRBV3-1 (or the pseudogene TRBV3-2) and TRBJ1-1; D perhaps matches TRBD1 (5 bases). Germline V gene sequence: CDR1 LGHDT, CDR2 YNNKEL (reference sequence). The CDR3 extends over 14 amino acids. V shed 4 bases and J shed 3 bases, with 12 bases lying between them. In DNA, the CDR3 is TGTGCCAGCAGCCTCACCCGGGGGGACACTGAAGCTTTCTTT. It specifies CASSLTRGDTEAFF.

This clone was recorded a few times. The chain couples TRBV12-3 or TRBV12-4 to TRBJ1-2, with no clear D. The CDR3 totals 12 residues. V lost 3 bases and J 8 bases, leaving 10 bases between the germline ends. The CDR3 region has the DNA TGTGCCAGCAGTTTTCGGGGAGGCGGCTACACCTTC. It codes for CASSFRGGGYTF.

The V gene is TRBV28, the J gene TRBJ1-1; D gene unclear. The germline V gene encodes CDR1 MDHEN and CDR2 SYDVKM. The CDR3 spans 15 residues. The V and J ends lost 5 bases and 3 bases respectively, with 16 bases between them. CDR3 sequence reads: CASSLDARVYTEAFF. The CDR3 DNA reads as TGTGCCAGCAGTCTAGACGCGAGGGTTTACACTGAAGCTTTCTTT.

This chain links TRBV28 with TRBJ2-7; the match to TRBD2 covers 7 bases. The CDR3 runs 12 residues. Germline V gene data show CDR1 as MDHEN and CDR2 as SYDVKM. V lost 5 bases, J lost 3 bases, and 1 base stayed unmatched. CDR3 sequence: CASSGGVYEQYF. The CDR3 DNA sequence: TGTGCCAGCAGTGGGGGGGTCTACGAGCAGTACTTC.

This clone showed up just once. As DNA, the CDR3 is TGTGCCAGCAGTGAAAGGGGCAGTTATCAGCCCCAGCATTTT. Its translation: CASSERGSYQPQHF. This chain joins TRBV6-1 and TRBJ1-5; TRBD1 might be the D (5 bases). CDR1 is MNHNS, CDR2 SASEGT, per germline. This CDR3 contains 14 residues. Trimming left V 2 bases short and J 5 bases short, with 10 bases between.

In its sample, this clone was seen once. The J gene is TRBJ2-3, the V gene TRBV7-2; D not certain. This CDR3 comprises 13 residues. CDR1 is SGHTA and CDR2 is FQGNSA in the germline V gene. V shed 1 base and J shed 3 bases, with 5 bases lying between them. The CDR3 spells CASSLVFTDTQYF. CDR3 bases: TGTGCCAGCAGCTTAGTATTTACAGATACGCAGTATTTT.

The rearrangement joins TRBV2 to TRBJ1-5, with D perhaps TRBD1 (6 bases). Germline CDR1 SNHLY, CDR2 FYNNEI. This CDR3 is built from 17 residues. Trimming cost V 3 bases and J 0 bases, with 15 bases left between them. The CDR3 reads CASSDGGPRISNQPQHF. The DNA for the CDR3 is TGTGCCAGCAGTGACGGGGGGCCGCGCATTAGCAATCAGCCCCAGCATTTT. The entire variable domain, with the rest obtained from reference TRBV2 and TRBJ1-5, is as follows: EPEVTQTPSHQVTQMGQEVILRCVPISNHLYFYWYRQILGQKVEFLVSFYNNEISEKSEIFDDQFSVERPDGSNFTLKIRSTKLEDSAMYFCASSDGGPRISNQPQHFGDGTRLSIL.

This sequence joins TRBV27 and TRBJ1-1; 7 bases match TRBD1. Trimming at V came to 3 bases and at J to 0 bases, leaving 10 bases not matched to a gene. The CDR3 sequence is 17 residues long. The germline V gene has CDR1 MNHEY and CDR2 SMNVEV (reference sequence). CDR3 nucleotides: TGTGCCAGCAGTTTCCCAGGGGGTACCCTCATGAACACTGAAGCTTTCTTT. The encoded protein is CASSFPGGTLMNTEAFF.

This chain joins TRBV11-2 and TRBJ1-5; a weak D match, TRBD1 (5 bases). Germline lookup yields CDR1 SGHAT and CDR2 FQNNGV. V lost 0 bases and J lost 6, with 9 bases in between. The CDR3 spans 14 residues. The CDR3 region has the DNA TGTGCCAGCAGCTTAGATCGCGGGGGTCAGCCCCAGCATTTT. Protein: CASSLDRGGQPQHF.